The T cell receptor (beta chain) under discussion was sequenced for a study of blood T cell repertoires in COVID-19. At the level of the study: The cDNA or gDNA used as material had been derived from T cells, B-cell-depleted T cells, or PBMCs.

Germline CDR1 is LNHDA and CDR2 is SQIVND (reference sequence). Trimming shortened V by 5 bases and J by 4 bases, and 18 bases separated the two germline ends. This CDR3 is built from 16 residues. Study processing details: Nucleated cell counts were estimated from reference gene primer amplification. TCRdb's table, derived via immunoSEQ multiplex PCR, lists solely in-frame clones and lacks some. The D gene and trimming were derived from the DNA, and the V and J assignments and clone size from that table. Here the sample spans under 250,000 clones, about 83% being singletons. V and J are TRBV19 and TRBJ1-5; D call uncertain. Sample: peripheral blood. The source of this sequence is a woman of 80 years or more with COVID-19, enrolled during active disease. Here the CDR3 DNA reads TGTGCCAGTAGTCCCCGCCGGGGAACCTTAAATCAGCCCCAGCATTTT. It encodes CASSPRRGTLNQPQHF.